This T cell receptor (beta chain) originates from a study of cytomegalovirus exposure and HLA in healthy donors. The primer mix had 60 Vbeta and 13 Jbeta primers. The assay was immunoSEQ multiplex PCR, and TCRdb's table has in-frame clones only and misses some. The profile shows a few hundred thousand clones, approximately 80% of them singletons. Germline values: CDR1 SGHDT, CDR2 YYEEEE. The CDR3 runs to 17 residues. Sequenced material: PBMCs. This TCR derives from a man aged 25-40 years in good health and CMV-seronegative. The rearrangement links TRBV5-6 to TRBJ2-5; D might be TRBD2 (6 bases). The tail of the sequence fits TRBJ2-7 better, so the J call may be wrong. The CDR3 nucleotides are TGTGCCAGCAGCTCGCTAAAGGGGCGCGGGATTCTCTACGAGCAGTACTTC. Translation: CASSSLKGRGILYEQYF.